The next 19 T cell receptor beta chains were all read from a single sample in a study of T cells in Graves' hyperthyroidism and ophthalmopathy. Amplification targeted TCR beta CDR3 regions from RNA transcripts. Initially, a first-round RT-PCR of the TCR CDR3 employed the HTBI primer set. MiXCR was run by TCRdb on the multiplex PCR reads, yielding one entry per CDR3 protein. Among around 350,000 distinct CDR3 sequences listed, 14% were seen once. Input material: blood. All receptors derive from a woman aged 30 to 39 with Graves' ophthalmopathy.

The chain links TRBV28 to TRBJ2-3; 8 nucleotides match TRBD1. Germline CDR1 and CDR2: MDHEN and SYDVKM. The CDR3 has 15 amino acids. Trimming cost V 5 bases and J 6 bases; bases outside gene matches: 10. The CDR3 region has the DNA TGTGCCAGCAGTCCCTCCGGACAGGGAGGCGATACGCAGTATTTT. Translated, it gives CASSPSGQGGDTQYF.

This clonotype was observed at least ten times. The CDR3 coding sequence is TGTGCCAGCAGTGAGGGGGGGAATCAGCCCCAGCATTTT. Translating gives CASSEGGNQPQHF. The chain uses TRBV6-1 and TRBJ1-5, with D possibly being TRBD1 (5 bases). The CDR3 runs 13 residues. V lost 3 bases and J 4 bases, leaving 7 bases between the germline ends. Germline V gene sequence: CDR1 MNHNS, CDR2 SASEGT.

The V gene is TRBV20-1, the J gene TRBJ2-1; D is possibly TRBD1 (5 bases). Per germline, CDR1 DFQATT and CDR2 SNEGSKA (reference sequence). This CDR3 comprises 14 residues. CDR3 nucleotides: TGCAGCGGAATTCGGACAAAGGTCTACAATGAGCAGTTCTTC. The encoded protein is CSGIRTKVYNEQFF.

In its sample, this clonotype was seen a few times. The chain carries TRBV7-8 and TRBJ2-3; 7 positions match TRBD2. The CDR3 loop spans 17 amino acids. Trimming at V came to 4 bases and at J to 2 bases, leaving 12 bases not matched to a gene. The germline V gene has CDR1 SGHVS and CDR2 FQNEAQ. In DNA, the CDR3 is TGTGCCAGCAGCTCTCTAGATAGCGGGCGCGCCACAGATACGCAGTATTTT. Its translation is CASSSLDSGRATDTQYF.

The chain links TRBV30 to TRBJ2-1; TRBD1 matches at 9 bases. The CDR3 extends over 14 amino acids. Germline loops: CDR1 GTSNPN, CDR2 SVGIG (reference sequence). The V gene end was trimmed by 5 bases and the J gene end by 10 bases; junction bases not matched to a gene: 12. The CDR3 DNA is TGTGCCTGGGACCCGGGACAGGGAACAGGGGAGCAGTTCTTC. This sequence encodes CAWDPGQGTGEQFF. Full variable domain (outside the CDR3, taken from reference TRBV30 and TRBJ2-1): SQTIHQWPATLVQPVGSPLSLECTVEGTSNPNLYWYRQAAGRGLQLLFYSVGIGQISSEVPQNLSASRPQDRQFILSSKKLLLSDSGFYLCAWDPGQGTGEQFFGPGTRLTVL.

This clonotype was recorded at least ten times. The chain recombines TRBV30 with TRBJ2-3; no reliable D call. V lost 2 bases, J lost 0 bases, and 3 bases lay in between. The CDR3 consists of 12 residues. Germline V gene lookup returns CDR1 GTSNPN and CDR2 SVGIG (reference sequence). CDR3 loop: CAWSPSTDTQYF. CDR3 DNA sequence: TGTGCCTGGAGTCCAAGCACAGATACGCAGTATTTT.

Many counts were recorded for this clonotype. The V and J genes are TRBV7-9 and TRBJ1-2; a possible D gene is TRBD1 (5 bases). V was clipped by 5 bases and J by 0 bases, with 16 bases between them. Germline-derived CDR1 and CDR2 are SEHNR and FQNEAQ (reference sequence). The CDR3 extends over 16 amino acids. The CDR3 is CASSHPPTDTNYGYTF. The CDR3 DNA sequence: TGTGCCAGCAGCCACCCCCCGACAGATACTAACTATGGCTACACCTTC.

This clonotype has ten or more counts. The CDR3 reads CASSFRLSGGAFF. CDR3 in DNA: TGTGCCAGCAGCTTCCGTTTGTCCGGGGGAGCTTTCTTT. The chain links TRBV11-3 to TRBJ1-1; D possibly corresponds to TRBD1 (5 bases). With 3 bases removed from V and 10 bases from J, the gap between germline ends came to 15 bases. The germline V gene has CDR1 SGHNT and CDR2 YENEEA. This CDR3 has 13 residues.

In the case of this clonotype: A clone one base away is much larger, so this may be a read error. The chain recombines TRBV7-9 with TRBJ2-1, with 7 bases fitting TRBD2. CDR3 size: 16 residues. Germline loops: CDR1 SEHNR, CDR2 FQNEAQ (reference sequence). The CDR3 DNA is TGTACCAGCAGCTCCCTAAGTGAGCGGGGCTACAATGAGCAGTTCTTC. Amino acid sequence: CTSSSLSERGYNEQFF.

There are many counts of this clonotype. The chain uses TRBV19 and TRBJ2-1; a possible D gene is TRBD1 (7 bases). Germline assignment: CDR1 LNHDA and CDR2 SQIVND (reference sequence). The V gene lost 2 bases and the J gene lost 7 bases, with 18 bases spanning the gap. This CDR3 region has 16 residues. The CDR3 loop is CASSIKRQGGINEQFF. The CDR3 DNA follows: TGTGCCAGTAGTATAAAACGACAGGGAGGTATAAATGAGCAGTTCTTC.

This clonotype showed up many times. This chain links TRBV3-1 with TRBJ2-7; TRBD1 matches 9 bases. Germline assignment: CDR1 LGHDT and CDR2 YNNKEL (reference sequence). The CDR3 is 15 amino acids. The ends lost 0 bases at V and 2 bases at J; junction bases unmatched: 2. The CDR3 here is CASSQDWTGAYEQYF. The CDR3 bases are TGTGCCAGCAGCCAAGACTGGACAGGGGCCTACGAGCAGTACTTC.

The genes are TRBV30 and TRBJ2-1; 9 bases fit TRBD2. Germline CDR1 reads GTSNPN; CDR2 reads SVGIG (reference sequence). Trimming cost V 0 bases and J 4 bases; bases outside gene matches: 7. The CDR3 contains 16 residues. The CDR3 nucleotides read TGTGCCTGGAGTGTACGGAGCGGGAGGCGTTACAATGAGCAGTTCTTC. Translating it yields CAWSVRSGRRYNEQFF.

This clonotype was seen a few times. The chain joins TRBV25-1 to TRBJ1-4, with D hard to call. The V end lost 1 base, the J end lost 8 bases, and 11 bases lay between the germline ends. Germline loops: CDR1 MGHDK, CDR2 SYGVNS. The length of the CDR3 is 14 residues. The CDR3: CASSESRPEEKLFF. The CDR3 DNA sequence: TGTGCCAGCAGTGAATCGCGACCGGAAGAAAAACTGTTTTTT. Full variable domain (missing parts from reference TRBV25-1 and TRBJ1-4): EADIYQTPRYLVIGTGKKITLECSQTMGHDKMYWYQQDPGMELHLIHYSYGVNSTEKGDLSSESTVSRIRTEHFPLTLESARPSHTSQYLCASSESRPEEKLFFGSGTQLSVL.

This clonotype occurred many times. The chain employs TRBV7-6 and TRBJ1-6; TRBD1 agrees at 7 bases. The CDR3 runs 15 residues. CDR1 is SGHVS, CDR2 FNYEAQ, per germline. The V gene end was trimmed by 1 base and the J gene end by 10 bases; junction bases not matched to a gene: 7. The CDR3 nucleotides read TGTGCCAGCAGCTTAGATGACAGGGCTCAATCACCCCTCCACTTT. This codes for CASSLDDRAQSPLHF.

This clonotype was detected ten times or more. The chain uses TRBV6-1 and TRBJ1-1, with a tentative D call TRBD1 (5 bases). The V gene's germline CDR1 is MNHNS and CDR2 SASEGT. This CDR3 has 14 residues. V was pared by 3 bases and J by 1 base, with 9 bases between. The CDR3 is CASSDRDRNTEAFF. The CDR3 nucleotides are TGTGCCAGCAGTGACCGGGACCGGAACACTGAAGCTTTCTTT.

The chain has TRBV28 and TRBJ1-5, with a tentative D call TRBD1 (5 bases). The CDR3 runs to 16 residues. V lost 3 bases and J 2 bases, leaving 14 bases between the germline ends. Germline V gives CDR1 MDHEN, CDR2 SYDVKM. CDR3 region: CASSLIGVLGNQPQHF. The CDR3 bases are TGTGCCAGCAGTTTGATAGGGGTATTGGGCAATCAGCCCCAGCATTTT.

The rearrangement joins TRBV20-1 to TRBJ2-2, with 14 bases aligning to TRBD2. Germline V gene lookup returns CDR1 DFQATT and CDR2 SNEGSKA (reference sequence). Trimming at V came to 4 bases and at J to 1 base, leaving 8 bases not matched to a gene. This CDR3 is built from 18 residues. This CDR3 reads CSATQGTSGGQNTGELFF. As DNA, the CDR3 is TGCAGTGCTACCCAAGGGACTAGCGGGGGACAGAACACCGGGGAGCTGTTTTTT.

This clonotype has at least ten counts. V and J are TRBV5-1 and TRBJ2-4; D gene unclear. CDR3 length: 13 residues. Germline V CDR1 and CDR2: SGHRS, YFSETQ. V dropped 4 bases and J dropped 4 bases, with 9 bases sitting between them. CDR3 nucleotides: TGCGCCAGCAGCACAGTAGGGAAAAACATTCAGTACTTC. Translated: CASSTVGKNIQYF.

This clonotype was seen repeatedly, ten times or more. The V call is TRBV5-6, the J call TRBJ2-5; D is tentatively TRBD1 or TRBD2 (5 bases each). Germline CDR1 reads SGHDT; CDR2 reads YYEEEE. There are 16 residues in the CDR3. The V gene lost 0 bases and the J gene lost 2 bases, with 14 bases spanning the gap. The CDR3 DNA follows: TGTGCCAGCAGCTTGGTGGGGGTATCGGGGCAAGAGACCCAGTACTTC. It codes for CASSLVGVSGQETQYF.